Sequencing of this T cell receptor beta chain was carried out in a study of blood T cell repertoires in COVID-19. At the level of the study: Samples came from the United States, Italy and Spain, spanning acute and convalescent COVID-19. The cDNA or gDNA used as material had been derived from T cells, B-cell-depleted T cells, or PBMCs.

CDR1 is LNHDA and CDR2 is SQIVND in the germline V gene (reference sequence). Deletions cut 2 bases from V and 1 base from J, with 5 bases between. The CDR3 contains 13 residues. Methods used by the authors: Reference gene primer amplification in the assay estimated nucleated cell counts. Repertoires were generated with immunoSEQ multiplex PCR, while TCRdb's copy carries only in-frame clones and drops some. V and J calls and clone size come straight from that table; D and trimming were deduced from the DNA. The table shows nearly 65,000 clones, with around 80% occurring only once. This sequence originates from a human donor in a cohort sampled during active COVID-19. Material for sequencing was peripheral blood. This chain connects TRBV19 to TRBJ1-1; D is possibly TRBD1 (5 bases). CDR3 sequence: CASSITGNTEAFF. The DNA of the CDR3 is TGTGCCAGTAGTATAACAGGGAACACTGAAGCTTTCTTT.